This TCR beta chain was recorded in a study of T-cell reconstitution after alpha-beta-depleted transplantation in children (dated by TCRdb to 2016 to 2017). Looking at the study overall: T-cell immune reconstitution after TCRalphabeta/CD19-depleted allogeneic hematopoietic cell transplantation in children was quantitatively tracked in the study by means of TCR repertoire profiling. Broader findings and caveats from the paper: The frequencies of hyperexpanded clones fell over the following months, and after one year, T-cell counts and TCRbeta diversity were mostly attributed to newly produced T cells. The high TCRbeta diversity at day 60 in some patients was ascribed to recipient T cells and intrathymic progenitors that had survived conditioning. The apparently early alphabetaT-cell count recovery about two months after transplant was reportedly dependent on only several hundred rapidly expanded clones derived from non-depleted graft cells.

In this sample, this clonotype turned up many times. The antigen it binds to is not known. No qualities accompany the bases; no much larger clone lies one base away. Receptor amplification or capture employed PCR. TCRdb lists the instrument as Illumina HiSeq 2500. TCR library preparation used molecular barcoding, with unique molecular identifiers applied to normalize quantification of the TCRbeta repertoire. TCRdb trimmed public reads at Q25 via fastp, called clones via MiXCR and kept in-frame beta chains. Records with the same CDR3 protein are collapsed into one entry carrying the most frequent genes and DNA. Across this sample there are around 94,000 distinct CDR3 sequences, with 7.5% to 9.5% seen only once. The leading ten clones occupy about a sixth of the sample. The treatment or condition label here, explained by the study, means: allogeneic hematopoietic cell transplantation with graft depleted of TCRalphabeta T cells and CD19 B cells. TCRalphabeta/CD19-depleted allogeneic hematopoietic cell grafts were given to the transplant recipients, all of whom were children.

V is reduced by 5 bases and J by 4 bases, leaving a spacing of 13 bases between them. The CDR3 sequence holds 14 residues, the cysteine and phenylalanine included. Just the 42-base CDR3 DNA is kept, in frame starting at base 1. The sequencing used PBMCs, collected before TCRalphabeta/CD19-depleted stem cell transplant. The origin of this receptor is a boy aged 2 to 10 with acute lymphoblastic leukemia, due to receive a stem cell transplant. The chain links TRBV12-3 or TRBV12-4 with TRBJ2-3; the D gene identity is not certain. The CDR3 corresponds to CASSPRRESDTQYF. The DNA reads TGTGCCAGCAGTCCCCGAAGGGAATCAGATACGCAGTATTTT.